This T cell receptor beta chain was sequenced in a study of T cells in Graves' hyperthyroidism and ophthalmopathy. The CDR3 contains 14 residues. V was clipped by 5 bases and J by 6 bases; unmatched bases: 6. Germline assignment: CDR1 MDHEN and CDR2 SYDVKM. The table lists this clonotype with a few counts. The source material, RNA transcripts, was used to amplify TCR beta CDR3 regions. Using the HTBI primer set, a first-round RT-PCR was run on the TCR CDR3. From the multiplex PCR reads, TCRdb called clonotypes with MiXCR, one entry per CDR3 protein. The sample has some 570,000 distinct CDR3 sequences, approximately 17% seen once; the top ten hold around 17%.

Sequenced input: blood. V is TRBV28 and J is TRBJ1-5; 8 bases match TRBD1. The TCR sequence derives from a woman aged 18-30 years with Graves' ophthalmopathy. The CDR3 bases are TGTGCCAGCAGTGCCAGGGGGCCCGGTCAGCCCCAGCATTTT. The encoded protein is CASSARGPGQPQHF.